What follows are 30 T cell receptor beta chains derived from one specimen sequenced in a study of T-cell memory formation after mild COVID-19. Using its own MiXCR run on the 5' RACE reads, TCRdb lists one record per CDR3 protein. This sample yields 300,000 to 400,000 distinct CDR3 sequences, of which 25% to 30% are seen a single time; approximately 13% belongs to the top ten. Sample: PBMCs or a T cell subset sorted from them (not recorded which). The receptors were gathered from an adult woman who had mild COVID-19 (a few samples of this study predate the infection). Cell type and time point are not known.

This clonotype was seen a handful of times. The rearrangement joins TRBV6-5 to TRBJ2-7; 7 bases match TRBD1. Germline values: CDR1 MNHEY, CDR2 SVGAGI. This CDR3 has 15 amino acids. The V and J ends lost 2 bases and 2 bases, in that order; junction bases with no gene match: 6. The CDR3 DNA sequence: TGTGCCAGCAGTTACCTGCATGACAGGGCCTACGAGCAGTACTTC. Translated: CASSYLHDRAYEQYF.

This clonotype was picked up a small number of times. CDR3 sequence (DNA): TGTGCCAGCAGCGTTGAGAATTACAATGAGCAGTTCTTC. As protein: CASSVENYNEQFF. The chain recombines TRBV14 with TRBJ2-1; D uncertain. Trimming shortened V by 5 bases and J by 4 bases, and 9 bases separated the two germline ends. Germline lookup yields CDR1 SGHDN and CDR2 FVKESK. This CDR3 spans 13 amino acids.

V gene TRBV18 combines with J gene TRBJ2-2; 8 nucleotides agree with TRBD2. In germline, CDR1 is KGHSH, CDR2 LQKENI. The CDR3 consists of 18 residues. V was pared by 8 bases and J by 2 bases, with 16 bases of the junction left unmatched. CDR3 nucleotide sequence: TGTGCCAGCCCCCGGCCGGGAAGCGGGGGCACAAACACCGGGGAGCTGTTTTTT. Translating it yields CASPRPGSGGTNTGELFF.

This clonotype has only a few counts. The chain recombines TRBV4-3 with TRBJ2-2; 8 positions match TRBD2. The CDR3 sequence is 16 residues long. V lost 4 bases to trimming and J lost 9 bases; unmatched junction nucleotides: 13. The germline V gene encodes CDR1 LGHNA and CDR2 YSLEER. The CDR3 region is CASSPRTSGAPRELFF. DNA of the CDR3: TGCGCCAGCAGCCCCCGCACTAGCGGTGCCCCCCGGGAGCTGTTTTTT.

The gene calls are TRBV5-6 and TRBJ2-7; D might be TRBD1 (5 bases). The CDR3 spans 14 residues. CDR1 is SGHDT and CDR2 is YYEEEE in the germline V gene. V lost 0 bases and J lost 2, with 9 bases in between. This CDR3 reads CASSLEQVTYEQYF. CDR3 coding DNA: TGTGCCAGCAGCTTGGAACAGGTAACCTACGAGCAGTACTTC.

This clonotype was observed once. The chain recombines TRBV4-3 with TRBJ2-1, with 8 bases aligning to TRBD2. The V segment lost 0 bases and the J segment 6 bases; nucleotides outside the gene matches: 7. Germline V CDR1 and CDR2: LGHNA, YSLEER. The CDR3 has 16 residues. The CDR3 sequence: CASSQEAGGQPNEQFF. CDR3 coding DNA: TGCGCCAGCAGCCAAGAGGCGGGAGGCCAACCCAATGAGCAGTTCTTC.

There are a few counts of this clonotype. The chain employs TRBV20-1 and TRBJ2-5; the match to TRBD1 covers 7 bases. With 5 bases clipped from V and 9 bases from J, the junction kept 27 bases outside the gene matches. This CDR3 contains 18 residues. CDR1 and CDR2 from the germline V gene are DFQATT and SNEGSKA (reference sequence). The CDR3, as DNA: TGCAGTGCTCCTGACAGGGCAGGAAGGGGGACCTCAAATGGGCCCCAGTACTTC. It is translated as CSAPDRAGRGTSNGPQYF.

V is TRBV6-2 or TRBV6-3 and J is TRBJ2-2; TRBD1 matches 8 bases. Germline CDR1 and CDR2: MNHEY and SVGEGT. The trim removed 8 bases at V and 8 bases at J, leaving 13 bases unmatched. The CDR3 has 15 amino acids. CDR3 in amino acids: CASVINQDRVGELFF. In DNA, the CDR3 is TGTGCCAGCGTAATAAACCAGGACAGGGTAGGGGAGCTGTTTTTT.

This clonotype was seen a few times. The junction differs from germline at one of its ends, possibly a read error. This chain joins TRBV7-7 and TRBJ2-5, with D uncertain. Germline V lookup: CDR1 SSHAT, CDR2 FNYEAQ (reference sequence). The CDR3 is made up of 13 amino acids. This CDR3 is CASSSNEVETQYF. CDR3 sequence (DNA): TGTGCTAGCAGCTCGAATGAGGTGGAGACCCAGTACTTC.

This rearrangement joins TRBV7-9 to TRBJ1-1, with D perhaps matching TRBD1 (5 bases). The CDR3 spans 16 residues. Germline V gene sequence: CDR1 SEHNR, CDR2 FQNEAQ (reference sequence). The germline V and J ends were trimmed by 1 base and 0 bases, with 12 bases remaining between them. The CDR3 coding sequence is TGTGCCAGCAGCTTAGAGTTGGGGGAGATGAACACTGAAGCTTTCTTT. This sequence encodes CASSLELGEMNTEAFF.

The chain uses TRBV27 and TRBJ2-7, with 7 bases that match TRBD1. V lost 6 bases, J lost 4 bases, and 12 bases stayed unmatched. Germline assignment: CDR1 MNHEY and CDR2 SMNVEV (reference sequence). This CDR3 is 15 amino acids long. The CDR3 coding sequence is TGTGCCAGCAGCCCGGGTAGGGGCAGGGGGTACGAGCAGTACTTC. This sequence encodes CASSPGRGRGYEQYF.

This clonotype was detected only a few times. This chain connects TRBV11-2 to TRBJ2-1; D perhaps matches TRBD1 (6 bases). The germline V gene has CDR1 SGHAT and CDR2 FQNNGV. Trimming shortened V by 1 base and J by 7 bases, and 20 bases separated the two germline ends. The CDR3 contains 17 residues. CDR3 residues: CASSLGGTRTVRNEQFF. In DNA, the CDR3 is TGTGCCAGCAGCTTAGGGGGGACCCGGACAGTCCGGAATGAGCAGTTCTTC.

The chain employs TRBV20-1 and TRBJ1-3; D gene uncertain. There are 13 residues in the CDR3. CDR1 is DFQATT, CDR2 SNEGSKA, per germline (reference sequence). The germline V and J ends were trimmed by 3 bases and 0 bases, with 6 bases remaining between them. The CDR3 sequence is CSASLDSGNTIYF. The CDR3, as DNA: TGCAGTGCTAGTTTGGACTCTGGAAACACCATATATTTT.

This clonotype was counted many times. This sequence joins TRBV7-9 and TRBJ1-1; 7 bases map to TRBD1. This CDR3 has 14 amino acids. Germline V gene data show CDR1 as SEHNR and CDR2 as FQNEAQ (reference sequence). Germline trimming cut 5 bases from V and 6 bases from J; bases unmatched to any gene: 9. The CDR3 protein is CASSARQGWSEAFF. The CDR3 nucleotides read TGTGCCAGCAGCGCGAGACAGGGTTGGTCTGAAGCTTTCTTT.

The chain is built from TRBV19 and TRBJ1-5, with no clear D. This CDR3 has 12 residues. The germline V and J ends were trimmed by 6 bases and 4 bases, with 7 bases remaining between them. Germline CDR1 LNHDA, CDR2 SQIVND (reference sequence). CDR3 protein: CASREANQPQHF. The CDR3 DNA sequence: TGTGCCAGTAGAGAGGCTAATCAGCCCCAGCATTTT.

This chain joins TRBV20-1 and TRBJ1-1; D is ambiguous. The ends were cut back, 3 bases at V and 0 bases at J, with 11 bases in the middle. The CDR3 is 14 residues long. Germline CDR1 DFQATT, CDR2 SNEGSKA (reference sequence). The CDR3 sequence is CSASLAGMNTEAFF. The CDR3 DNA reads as TGCAGTGCTAGTCTGGCAGGAATGAACACTGAAGCTTTCTTT.

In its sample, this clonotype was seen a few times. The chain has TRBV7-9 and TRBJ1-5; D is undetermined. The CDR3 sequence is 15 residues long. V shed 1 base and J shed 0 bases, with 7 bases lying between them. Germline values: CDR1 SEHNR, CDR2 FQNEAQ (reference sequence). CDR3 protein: CASSLGADSNQPQHF. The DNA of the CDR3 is TGTGCCAGCAGCTTAGGAGCAGATAGCAATCAGCCCCAGCATTTT.

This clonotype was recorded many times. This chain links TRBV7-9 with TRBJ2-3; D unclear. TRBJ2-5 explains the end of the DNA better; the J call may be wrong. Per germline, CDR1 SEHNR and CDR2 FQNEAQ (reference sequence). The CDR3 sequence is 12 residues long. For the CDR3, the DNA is TGTGCCAGCAGCTCCGCTACGGATACCCAGTACTTC. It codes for CASSSATDTQYF.

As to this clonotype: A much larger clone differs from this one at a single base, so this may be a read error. The CDR3 sequence: CASRRTDTQYF. The CDR3 nucleotides are TGTGCCAGCAGGCGCACAGATACGCAGTATTTT. V is TRBV6-1 and J is TRBJ2-3; D gene ambiguous. Germline assignment: CDR1 MNHNS and CDR2 SASEGT. V was clipped by 6 bases and J by 1 base, with 2 bases between them. The CDR3 is 11 residues long.

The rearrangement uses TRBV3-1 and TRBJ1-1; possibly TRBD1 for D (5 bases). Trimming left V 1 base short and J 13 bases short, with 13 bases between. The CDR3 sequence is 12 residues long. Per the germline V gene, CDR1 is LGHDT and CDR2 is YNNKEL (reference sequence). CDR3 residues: CASSQASGVSFF. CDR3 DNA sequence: TGTGCCAGCAGCCAAGCATCGGGGGTAAGTTTCTTT. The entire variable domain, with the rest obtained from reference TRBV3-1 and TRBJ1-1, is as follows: DTAVSQTPKYLVTQMGNDKSIKCEQNLGHDTMYWYKQDSKKFLKIMFSYNNKELIINETVPNRFSPKSPDKAHLNLHINSLELGDSAVYFCASSQASGVSFFGQGTRLTVV.

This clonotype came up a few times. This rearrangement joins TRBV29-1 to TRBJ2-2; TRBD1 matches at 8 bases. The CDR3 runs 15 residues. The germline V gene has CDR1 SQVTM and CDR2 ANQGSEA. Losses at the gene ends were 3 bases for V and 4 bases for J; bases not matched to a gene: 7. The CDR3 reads CSVEDRAISTGELFF. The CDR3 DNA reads TGCAGCGTTGAGGACAGGGCTATCAGCACCGGGGAGCTGTTTTTT.

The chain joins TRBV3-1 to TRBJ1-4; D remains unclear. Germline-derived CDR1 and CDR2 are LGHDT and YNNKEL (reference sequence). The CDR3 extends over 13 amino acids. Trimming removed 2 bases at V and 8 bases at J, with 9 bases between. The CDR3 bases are TGTGCCAGCAGCCAATCCGGGAGGGAAAAACTGTTTTTT. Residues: CASSQSGREKLFF.

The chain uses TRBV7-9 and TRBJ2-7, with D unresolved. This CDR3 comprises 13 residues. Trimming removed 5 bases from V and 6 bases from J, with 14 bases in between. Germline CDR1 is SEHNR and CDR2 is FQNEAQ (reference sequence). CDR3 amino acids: CASSPTPTGEQYF. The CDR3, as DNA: TGTGCCAGCAGCCCTACCCCGACCGGCGAGCAGTACTTC.

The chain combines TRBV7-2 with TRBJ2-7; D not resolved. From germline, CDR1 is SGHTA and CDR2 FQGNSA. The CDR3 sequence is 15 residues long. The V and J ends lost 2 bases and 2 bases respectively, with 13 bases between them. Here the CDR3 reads CASSLFGQTTYEQYF. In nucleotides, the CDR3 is TGTGCCAGCAGCTTATTTGGGCAAACCACCTACGAGCAGTACTTC.

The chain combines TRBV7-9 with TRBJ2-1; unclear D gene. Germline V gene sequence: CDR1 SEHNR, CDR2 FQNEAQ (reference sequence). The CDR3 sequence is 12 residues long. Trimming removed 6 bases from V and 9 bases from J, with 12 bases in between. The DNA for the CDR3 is TGTGCCAGCAGTTTGGGTTGGGGTGAGCAGTTCTTC. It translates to CASSLGWGEQFF. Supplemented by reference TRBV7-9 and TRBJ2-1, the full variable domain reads DTGVSQNPRHKITKRGQNVTFRCDPISEHNRLYWYRQTLGQGPEFLTYFQNEAQLEKSRLLSDRFSAERPKGSFSTLEIQRTEQGDSAMYLCASSLGWGEQFFGPGTRLTVL.

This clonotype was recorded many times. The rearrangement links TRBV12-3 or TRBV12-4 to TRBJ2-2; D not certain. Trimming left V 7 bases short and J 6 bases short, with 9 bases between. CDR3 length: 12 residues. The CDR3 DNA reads TGTGCCAGCAACCCCGGACCCGGGGAGCTGTTTTTT. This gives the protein CASNPGPGELFF.

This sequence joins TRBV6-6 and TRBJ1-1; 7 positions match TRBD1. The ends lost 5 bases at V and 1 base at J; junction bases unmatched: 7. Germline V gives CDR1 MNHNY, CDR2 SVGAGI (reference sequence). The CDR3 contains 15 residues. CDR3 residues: CASSRPGQPNTEAFF. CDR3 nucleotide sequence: TGTGCCAGCAGTCGGCCGGGACAGCCGAACACTGAAGCTTTCTTT.

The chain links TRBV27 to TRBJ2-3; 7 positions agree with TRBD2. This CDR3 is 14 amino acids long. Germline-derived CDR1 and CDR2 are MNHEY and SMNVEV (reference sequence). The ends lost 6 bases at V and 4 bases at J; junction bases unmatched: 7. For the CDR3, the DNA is TGTGCCAGCAGGGGGCGGGAGTGGGCAGATACGCAGTATTTT. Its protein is CASRGREWADTQYF.

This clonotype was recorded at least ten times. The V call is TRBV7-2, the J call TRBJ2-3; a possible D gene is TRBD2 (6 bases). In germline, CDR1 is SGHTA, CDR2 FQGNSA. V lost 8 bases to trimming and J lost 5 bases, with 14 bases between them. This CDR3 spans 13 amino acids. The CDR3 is CASHPGEVDTQYF. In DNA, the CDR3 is TGTGCCAGCCACCCGGGGGAGGTAGATACGCAGTATTTT.

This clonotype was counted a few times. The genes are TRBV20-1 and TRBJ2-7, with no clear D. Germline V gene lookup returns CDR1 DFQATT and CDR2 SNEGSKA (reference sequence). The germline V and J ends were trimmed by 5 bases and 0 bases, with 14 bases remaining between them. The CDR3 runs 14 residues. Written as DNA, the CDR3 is TGCAGTGCTCCCTCGAGTAGGAGCTCCTACGAGCAGTACTTC. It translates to CSAPSSRSSYEQYF.